This TCR beta chain was sequenced in a study of OX40 agonist ivuxolimab in advanced cancers. Study conclusions and caveats: Nonresponders included some who also had low normalized T-cell clonal expansion. At 0.1 to 3.0 mg/kg, CD4+ and CD8+ blood T cells expanded clonally by week 6.

Measured with immunoSEQ multiplex PCR; TCRdb has only the in-frame clones, and not every one. The sample records around 63,000 clones, roughly nine tenths being singletons. Concerning this clone: The target antigen is unknown.

Autoimmune disease history or systemic immunosuppression was exclusionary. Blood specimens came from baseline, cycle 4 day 1, and cycle 7 day 1. Sequenced material: CD4+ or CD8+ T cells sorted from blood, taken in a trial of the OX40 agonist ivuxolimab. The clonotype comes from an adult with an advanced solid tumor such as melanoma, head and neck, liver or kidney cancer.

The CDR3 loop is CASTPPLDTGELFF. CDR3 DNA: TGCGCCAGCACCCCCCCACTTGACACCGGGGAGCTGTTTTTT. This chain joins TRBV5-1 and TRBJ2-2; D ambiguous. Trimming pared 6 bases from V and 3 bases from J, leaving 12 bases between. There are 14 residues in the CDR3. Germline assignment: CDR1 SGHRS and CDR2 YFSETQ. The whole variable domain, filled in from reference TRBV5-1 and TRBJ2-2, reads KAGVTQTPRYLIKTRGQQVTLSCSPISGHRSVSWYQQTPGQGLQFLFEYFSETQRNKGNFPGRFSGRQFSNSRSEMNVSTLELGDSALYLCASTPPLDTGELFFGEGSRLTVL.